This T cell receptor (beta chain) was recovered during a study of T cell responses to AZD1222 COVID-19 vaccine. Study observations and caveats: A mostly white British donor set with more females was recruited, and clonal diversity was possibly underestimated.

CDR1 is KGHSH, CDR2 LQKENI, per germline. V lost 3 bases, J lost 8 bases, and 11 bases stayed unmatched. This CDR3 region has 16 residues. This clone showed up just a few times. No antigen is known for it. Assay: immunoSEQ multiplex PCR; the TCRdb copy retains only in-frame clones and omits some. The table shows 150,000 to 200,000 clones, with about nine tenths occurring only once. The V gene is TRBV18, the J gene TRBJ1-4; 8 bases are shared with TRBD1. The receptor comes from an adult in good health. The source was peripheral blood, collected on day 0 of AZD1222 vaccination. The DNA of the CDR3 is TGTGCCAGCTCACCCGAGACAGGGGTGGGAGCGGAAAAACTGTTTTTT. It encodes CASSPETGVGAEKLFF.